This TCR beta chain was found in a study of blood T cell repertoires in COVID-19. Study information: Specimens from acute and convalescent COVID-19 originated in the United States, Italy and Spain. The cDNA or gDNA used as material had been derived from T cells, B-cell-depleted T cells, or PBMCs.

Trimming removed 1 base from V and 5 bases from J, with 14 bases in between. The germline V gene has CDR1 MNHEY and CDR2 SVGEGT. The CDR3 length is 15 residues. The data were produced by immunoSEQ multiplex PCR, yet TCRdb's version contains in-frame clones alone and is incomplete. The data hold 300,000 to 350,000 clones, with roughly 90% observed a single time. Sequenced: peripheral blood. The chain links TRBV6-2 or TRBV6-3 to TRBJ1-2; tentatively, D is TRBD1 (5 bases). This clonotype was sampled from a man younger than 45 with COVID-19, enrolled during active disease. CDR3 sequence: CASSYYGQGEYGYTF. The CDR3 DNA reads as TGTGCCAGCAGTTACTATGGACAAGGGGAATATGGCTACACCTTC.